The TCR beta chain under discussion was sequenced for a study of OX40 agonist ivuxolimab in advanced cancers. The CDR3 is 14 residues long. Looked up from germline, CDR1 is MNHEY and CDR2 is SMNVEV (reference sequence). Trimming took off 1 base at V and 1 base at J, with 7 bases between the two ends. Sequenced by immunoSEQ multiplex PCR; TCRdb stores in-frame clones only, minus some. This sample yields roughly 56,000 clones, of which more than 70% are seen a single time; over 2% belongs to the top ten. The material sequenced was CD4+ or CD8+ T cells sorted from blood, taken in a trial of the OX40 agonist ivuxolimab. The chain is built from TRBV27 and TRBJ1-1, with D unclear. This TCR came from an adult with an advanced solid tumor such as melanoma, head and neck, liver or kidney cancer. Here the CDR3 reads CASSLFGANTEAFF. In DNA form, the CDR3 reads TGTGCCAGCAGTTTATTCGGTGCGAACACTGAAGCTTTCTTT.